This TCR beta chain is drawn from a study of T cell repertoires in cytomegalovirus infection. Study as a whole: Indications of both CMV infection and matching HLA type were provided by public TCR beta signatures. General study points: The study identified carriers of CMV plus the relevant HLA from cumulative public TCR beta family frequency.

TCRdb re-derived calls from the reads in MiXCR, one entry per CDR3 protein. This table has about 360,000 distinct CDR3 sequences, 15% to 20% appearing once. Details on this clonotype: The target antigen is unknown.

Germline V lookup: CDR1 SGHRS, CDR2 YFSETQ. V dropped 0 bases and J dropped 0 bases, with 10 bases sitting between them. The CDR3 is made up of 16 amino acids. This sequence originates from a human donor in good health (CMV status not recorded). Some clones in this sample may be carry-over from other donors' samples. Sequencing was done on a sample of PBMCs. This chain joins TRBV5-1 and TRBJ2-1; D not resolved. The CDR3 DNA reads as TGCGCCAGCAGCTTGGGGCCGGTCCACTCCTACAATGAGCAGTTCTTC. It codes for CASSLGPVHSYNEQFF.